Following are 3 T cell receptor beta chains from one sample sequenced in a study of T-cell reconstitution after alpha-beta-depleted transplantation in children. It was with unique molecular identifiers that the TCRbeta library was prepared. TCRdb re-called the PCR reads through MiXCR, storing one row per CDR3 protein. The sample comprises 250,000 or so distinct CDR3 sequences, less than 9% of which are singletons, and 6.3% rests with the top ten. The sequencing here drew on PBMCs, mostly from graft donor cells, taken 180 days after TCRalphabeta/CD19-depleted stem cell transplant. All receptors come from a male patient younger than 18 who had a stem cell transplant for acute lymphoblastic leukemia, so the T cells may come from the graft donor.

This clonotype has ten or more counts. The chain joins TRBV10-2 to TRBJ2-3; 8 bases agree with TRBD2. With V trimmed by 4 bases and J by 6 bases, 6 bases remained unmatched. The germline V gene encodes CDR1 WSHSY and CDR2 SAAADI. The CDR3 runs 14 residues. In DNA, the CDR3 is TGCGCCAGCAGTGTTGCGGGGGGATCGGATACGCAGTATTTT. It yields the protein CASSVAGGSDTQYF.

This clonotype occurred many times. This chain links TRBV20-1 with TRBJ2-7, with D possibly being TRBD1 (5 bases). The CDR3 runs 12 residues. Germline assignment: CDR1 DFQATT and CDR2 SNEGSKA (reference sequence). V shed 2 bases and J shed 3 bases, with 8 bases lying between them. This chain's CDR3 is CSARIRVYEQYF. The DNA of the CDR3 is TGCAGTGCTAGAATCAGGGTCTACGAGCAGTACTTC.

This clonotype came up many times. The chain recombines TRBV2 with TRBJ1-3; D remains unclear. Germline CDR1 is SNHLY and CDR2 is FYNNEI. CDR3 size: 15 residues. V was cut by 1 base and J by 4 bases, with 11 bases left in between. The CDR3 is CASSEGKSSGNTIYF. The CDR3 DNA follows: TGTGCCAGCAGTGAAGGAAAGAGCTCGGGAAACACCATATATTTT.